Presented here are 32 T cell receptor beta chains from one specimen sequenced in a study of shared clonotypes between healthy human individuals. Repertoires were generated with immunoSEQ multiplex PCR, while TCRdb's copy carries only in-frame clones and drops some. The sample carries more than 850,000 clones, about 80% recorded once. Specimen: memory CD4+ T cells from PBMCs. Noted subset: CD45RA-negative fraction. The receptors stem from a man aged 18-30 years in good health. Some clones in this sample may be carry-over from other donors' samples.

The CDR3 here is CASSSGNLNTGELFF. DNA of the CDR3: TGTGCCAGCAGTTCGGGAAACCTTAACACCGGGGAGCTGTTTTTT. The chain employs TRBV28 and TRBJ2-2, with a possible D match to TRBD2 (5 bases). Germline CDR1 is MDHEN and CDR2 is SYDVKM. The CDR3 has 15 amino acids. V was shortened by 4 bases and J by 2 bases, with 11 bases between the two germline ends.

This clone was recorded only once. CDR3 DNA: TGTGCCAGCAGTTCCCTGGGAGGCAGGGGGTACACTGAAGCTTTCTTT. Its protein product is CASSSLGGRGYTEAFF. The chain is built from TRBV28 and TRBJ1-1, with TRBD1 matching over 7 bases. The trim removed 4 bases at V and 3 bases at J, leaving 11 bases unmatched. The CDR3 length is 16 residues. Germline CDR1 MDHEN, CDR2 SYDVKM.

This clone was counted once. The chain is built from TRBV7-9 and TRBJ2-5; D uncertain. V lost 2 bases, J lost 5 bases, and 12 bases lay in between. Per the germline V gene, CDR1 is SEHNR and CDR2 is FQNEAQ (reference sequence). The CDR3 loop spans 14 amino acids. CDR3: CASSLSRARETQYF. Here the CDR3 DNA reads TGTGCCAGCAGCTTATCCCGGGCCCGGGAGACCCAGTACTTC.

V and J are TRBV2 and TRBJ1-1; tentative D call: TRBD1 (5 bases). The CDR3 is 13 amino acids. Germline CDR1 and CDR2: SNHLY and FYNNEI. V was trimmed by 6 bases and J by 0 bases, leaving 8 bases between them. The CDR3 DNA sequence: TGTGCCAGCAGGGGGGATATGAACACTGAAGCTTTCTTT. Protein product: CASRGDMNTEAFF.

The V call is TRBV7-2, the J call TRBJ2-7; D might be TRBD1 or TRBD2, each matching 6 bases. Trimming left V 5 bases short and J 0 bases short, with 11 bases between. The germline V gene encodes CDR1 SGHTA and CDR2 FQGNSA. The CDR3 consists of 14 residues. CDR3 protein: CASSVPGASYEQYF. CDR3 DNA: TGTGCCAGCAGCGTCCCGGGGGCCTCCTACGAGCAGTACTTC.

Only one count was recorded for this clone. The J gene is TRBJ2-7, the V gene TRBV7-2, with a possible D match to TRBD1 (5 bases). Per germline, CDR1 SGHTA and CDR2 FQGNSA. The CDR3 runs to 13 residues. The ends were cut back, 7 bases at V and 6 bases at J, with 16 bases in the middle. The CDR3 reads CASKGAGFGEQYF. The CDR3 nucleotides read TGTGCCAGCAAAGGAGCAGGGTTTGGCGAGCAGTACTTC.

The chain links TRBV14 to TRBJ2-4; D unresolved. Germline loops: CDR1 SGHDN, CDR2 FVKESK. V was pared by 0 bases and J by 9 bases, with 18 bases between. The CDR3 runs to 16 residues. In DNA, the CDR3 is TGTGCCAGCAGCCAAGATCTGGCTAGTACGGCTTCCATTCAGTACTTC. This codes for CASSQDLASTASIQYF.

This chain connects TRBV4-3 to TRBJ2-6; D unclear. CDR1 is LGHNA, CDR2 YSLEER, per germline. Deletions cut 0 bases from V and 3 bases from J, with 9 bases between. The CDR3 is 16 residues long. CDR3 sequence: CASSQEMSFGANVLTF. DNA of the CDR3: TGCGCCAGCAGCCAAGAAATGAGCTTTGGGGCCAACGTCCTGACTTTC.

The chain employs TRBV5-6 and TRBJ1-2, with a possible D match to TRBD1 (6 bases). This CDR3 region has 13 residues. Trimming removed 0 bases from V and 8 bases from J, with 11 bases in between. Germline CDR1 is SGHDT and CDR2 is YYEEEE. The CDR3 sequence: CASSLAGGQGYTF. In nucleotides, the CDR3 is TGTGCCAGCAGCTTGGCCGGGGGGCAGGGCTACACCTTC.

The gene calls are TRBV7-6 and TRBJ2-7; 7 nucleotides align to TRBD2. Germline CDR1 reads SGHVS; CDR2 reads FNYEAQ. Trimming removed 5 bases from V and 4 bases from J; junction bases left unmatched: 8. The CDR3 is made up of 14 amino acids. The CDR3 bases are TGTGCCAGCAGCCCCCTCAGCGGGAAGTACGAGCAGTACTTC. Its translation is CASSPLSGKYEQYF.

The rearrangement uses TRBV4-1 and TRBJ2-3, with D uncertain. CDR1 is MGHRA and CDR2 is YSYEKL in the germline V gene. CDR3 length equals 16 residues. V was cut by 0 bases and J by 3 bases, with 13 bases left in between. The CDR3, as DNA: TGCGCCAGCAGCCAAGAACCAGCGATTAGTACAGATACGCAGTATTTT. Its protein product is CASSQEPAISTDTQYF.

This chain joins TRBV5-6 and TRBJ1-2; weak D call: TRBD1 (6 bases). V was shortened by 0 bases and J by 11 bases, with 14 bases between the two germline ends. CDR3 length equals 13 residues. Germline loops: CDR1 SGHDT, CDR2 YYEEEE. CDR3 DNA sequence: TGTGCCAGCAGCTTGGTTGGCAGGGGAGGGTACACCTTC. Amino acid sequence: CASSLVGRGGYTF.

The gene calls are TRBV7-2 and TRBJ1-2; the D gene is possibly TRBD1 (5 bases). The germline CDR1 and CDR2 sequences are SGHTA and FQGNSA. Trimming took off 5 bases at V and 5 bases at J, with 15 bases between the two ends. There are 14 residues in the CDR3. CDR3 loop: CASSPRVGVYGYTF. For the CDR3, the DNA is TGTGCCAGCAGCCCCCGCGTAGGGGTATATGGCTACACCTTC.

The chain couples TRBV20-1 to TRBJ2-5, with unresolved D. Trimming removed 6 bases from V and 2 bases from J, with 7 bases in between. The CDR3 has 11 amino acids. Germline CDR1 DFQATT, CDR2 SNEGSKA (reference sequence). This CDR3 is CSAPSQETQYF. In DNA form, the CDR3 reads TGCAGTGCCCCAAGTCAAGAGACCCAGTACTTC.

This clone was observed a handful of times. This chain links TRBV9 with TRBJ1-1, with 7 bases identical to TRBD1. The ends lost 10 bases at V and 5 bases at J; junction bases unmatched: 11. This CDR3 is 13 amino acids long. CDR1 is SGDLS and CDR2 is YYNGEE in the germline V gene. The CDR3 nucleotides read TGTGCCGGCTCGAGGGGGCCGGATACTGAAGCTTTCTTT. Its protein product is CAGSRGPDTEAFF.

This clone showed up just once. This chain connects TRBV30 to TRBJ2-3; 7 bases are a match to TRBD2. The germline CDR1 and CDR2 sequences are GTSNPN and SVGIG (reference sequence). The CDR3 consists of 13 residues. The trim removed 5 bases at V and 1 base at J, leaving 3 bases unmatched. CDR3 amino acids: CAWGLGGTDTQYF. The CDR3 nucleotides read TGTGCCTGGGGACTAGGGGGCACAGATACGCAGTATTTT.

V is TRBV15 and J is TRBJ2-1, with D maybe TRBD2 (6 bases). Trimming took off 6 bases at V and 7 bases at J, with 19 bases between the two ends. The CDR3 is 15 amino acids. Germline V lookup: CDR1 LNHNV, CDR2 YYDKDF (reference sequence). This CDR3 is CATSRDFGPRNEQFF. CDR3 DNA: TGTGCCACCAGTCGGGACTTTGGCCCTAGGAATGAGCAGTTCTTC.

The rearrangement joins TRBV19 to TRBJ2-1, with unresolved D. CDR3 length: 15 residues. Germline V lookup: CDR1 LNHDA, CDR2 SQIVND (reference sequence). The V end was cut by 1 base, the J end by 8 bases, with 15 bases between. CDR3 coding DNA: TGTGCCAGTAGTATAGGAGAGTCGTATTTGGATGAGCAGTTCTTC. Residues: CASSIGESYLDEQFF.

This sequence joins TRBV5-1 and TRBJ2-7; no reliable D call. The CDR3 totals 13 residues. V dropped 0 bases and J dropped 4 bases, with 8 bases sitting between them. Germline lookup yields CDR1 SGHRS and CDR2 YFSETQ. CDR3 in amino acids: CASSLDGPYEQYF. The CDR3 coding sequence is TGCGCCAGCAGCTTGGACGGTCCGTACGAGCAGTACTTC.

J is TRBJ2-7 and V is TRBV5-5, with unresolved D. V was cut by 0 bases and J by 0 bases, with 10 bases left in between. Germline V CDR1 and CDR2: SGHKS, YYEKEE (reference sequence). The CDR3 length is 15 residues. In DNA form, the CDR3 reads TGTGCCAGCAGCTTGGGTACCAGCTTCTCCTACGAGCAGTACTTC. Its protein is CASSLGTSFSYEQYF. The variable domain in full, completed from reference TRBV5-5 and TRBJ2-7, reads DAGVTQSPTHLIKTRGQQVTLRCSPISGHKSVSWYQQVLGQGPQFIFQYYEKEERGRGNFPDRFSARQFPNYSSELNVNALLLGDSALYLCASSLGTSFSYEQYFGPGTRLTVT.

This clone was seen just once. CDR3 sequence reads: CASSEGPGLAGEQFF. Here the CDR3 DNA reads TGTGCCAGCAGTGAAGGCCCGGGACTAGCGGGTGAGCAGTTCTTC. This chain joins TRBV2 and TRBJ2-1; 12 nucleotides agree with TRBD2. Losses at the gene ends were 1 base for V and 9 bases for J; bases not matched to a gene: 4. Germline CDR1 reads SNHLY; CDR2 reads FYNNEI. The CDR3 runs 15 residues.

V and J are TRBV5-5 and TRBJ2-7, with a possible D match to TRBD1 (6 bases). The CDR3 has 14 amino acids. V was pared by 4 bases and J by 0 bases, with 11 bases between. Germline V lookup: CDR1 SGHKS, CDR2 YYEKEE (reference sequence). CDR3 nucleotide sequence: TGTGCCAGCAGCCGGGACACTTACTCCTACGAGCAGTACTTC. It is translated as CASSRDTYSYEQYF.

The rearrangement links TRBV28 to TRBJ1-3; D unclear. CDR3 size: 13 residues. Germline CDR1 is MDHEN and CDR2 is SYDVKM. V was cut by 10 bases and J by 3 bases, with 13 bases left in between. The CDR3, as DNA: TGTGCCACGCAACGGCCCAATGGAAACACCATATATTTT. The encoded protein is CATQRPNGNTIYF.

The J gene is TRBJ1-5, the V gene TRBV5-1; TRBD1 might be the D (5 bases). The CDR3 runs to 13 residues. Germline CDR1 and CDR2: SGHRS and YFSETQ. V dropped 4 bases and J dropped 3 bases, with 8 bases sitting between them. In DNA form, the CDR3 reads TGCGCCAGCAGCGAGGGACTCAATCAGCCCCAGCATTTT. This sequence encodes CASSEGLNQPQHF. Filled out from reference TRBV5-1 and TRBJ1-5, the complete variable domain reads KAGVTQTPRYLIKTRGQQVTLSCSPISGHRSVSWYQQTPGQGLQFLFEYFSETQRNKGNFPGRFSGRQFSNSRSEMNVSTLELGDSALYLCASSEGLNQPQHFGDGTRLSIL.

The table lists this clone with a count of one. This specimen includes other DNA sequences encoding the same CDR3. The chain uses TRBV5-1 and TRBJ2-5; D ambiguous. CDR3 length equals 12 residues. Germline CDR1 and CDR2: SGHRS and YFSETQ. Deletions cut 0 bases from V and 4 bases from J, with 4 bases between. CDR3 sequence: CASSLASETQYF. The CDR3 DNA is TGCGCCAGCAGCTTGGCTTCAGAGACCCAGTACTTC.

The chain uses TRBV30 and TRBJ2-2; D is perhaps TRBD1 (5 bases). V lost 8 bases and J lost 1, with 5 bases in between. Germline V CDR1 and CDR2: GTSNPN, SVGIG (reference sequence). The CDR3 spans 11 residues. The CDR3 DNA sequence: TGTGCCACAGGGAACACCGGGGAGCTGTTTTTT. Translating it yields CATGNTGELFF.

V usage is TRBV28 and J usage is TRBJ2-5; D remains ambiguous. The CDR3 consists of 13 residues. Germline CDR1 MDHEN, CDR2 SYDVKM. The V gene lost 5 bases and the J gene lost 1 base, with 8 bases spanning the gap. The CDR3 here is CASSQLTQETQYF. DNA of the CDR3: TGTGCCAGCAGTCAACTAACCCAAGAGACCCAGTACTTC.

V and J are TRBV11-2 and TRBJ2-3, with 9 bases fitting TRBD2. CDR3 length: 18 residues. V lost 6 bases, J lost 0 bases, and 13 bases stayed unmatched. CDR1 is SGHAT, CDR2 FQNNGV, per germline. In nucleotides, the CDR3 is TGTGCCAGCAGACGGGCGGGAGGGATCCCCCGAAGCACAGATACGCAGTATTTT. This sequence encodes CASRRAGGIPRSTDTQYF.

The chain combines TRBV4-3 with TRBJ2-7; maybe TRBD2 (6 bases). Trimming cost V 1 base and J 3 bases, with 7 bases left between them. This CDR3 is built from 13 residues. Per the germline V gene, CDR1 is LGHNA and CDR2 is YSLEER. Written as DNA, the CDR3 is TGCGCCAGCAGCCAAGGACTAGTCTACGAGCAGTACTTC. Its translation is CASSQGLVYEQYF.

This chain joins TRBV25-1 and TRBJ1-2, with TRBD1 matching 7 bases. With 4 bases clipped from V and 2 bases from J, the junction kept 10 bases outside the gene matches. Germline CDR1 is MGHDK and CDR2 is SYGVNS. This CDR3 spans 16 amino acids. In DNA form, the CDR3 reads TGTGCCAGCAGTGGACCCCGGGACAGAGAAAACTATGGCTACACCTTC. Its translation is CASSGPRDRENYGYTF.

V usage is TRBV10-1 and J usage is TRBJ1-2, with D uncertain. The CDR3 length is 14 residues. The ends were cut back, 0 bases at V and 6 bases at J, with 11 bases in the middle. Germline V lookup: CDR1 WNHNN, CDR2 SYGVQD (reference sequence). In nucleotides, the CDR3 is TGCGCCAGCAGTGAGTCAGGGTTCCAGAATGGCTACACCTTC. It yields the protein CASSESGFQNGYTF.

In this sample, this clone turned up a few times. J is TRBJ2-3 and V is TRBV28; 8 nucleotides line up with TRBD2. Trimming took 2 bases from V and 11 from J; bases not matched to a gene: 6. This CDR3 region has 13 residues. CDR1 is MDHEN, CDR2 SYDVKM, per germline. The CDR3 region is CASSLELAARQYF. The DNA for the CDR3 is TGTGCCAGCAGTTTAGAACTAGCGGCCCGGCAGTATTTT.